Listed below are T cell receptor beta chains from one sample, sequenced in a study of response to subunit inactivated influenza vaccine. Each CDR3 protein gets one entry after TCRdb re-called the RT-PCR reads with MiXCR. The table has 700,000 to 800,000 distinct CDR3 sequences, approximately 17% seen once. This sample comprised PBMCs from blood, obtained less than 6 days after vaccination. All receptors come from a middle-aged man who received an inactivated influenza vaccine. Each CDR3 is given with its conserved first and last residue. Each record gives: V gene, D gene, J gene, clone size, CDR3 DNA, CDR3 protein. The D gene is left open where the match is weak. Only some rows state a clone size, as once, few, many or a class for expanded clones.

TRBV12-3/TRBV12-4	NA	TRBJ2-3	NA	TGTGCCAGCAGTTTGAGCGGACCCTACTATAGCACAGATACGCAGTATTTT	CASSLSGPYYSTDTQYF
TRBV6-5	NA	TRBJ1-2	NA	TGTGCCAGCAGTTACTTGCAGGGGATCGGCTACACCTTC	CASSYLQGIGYTF
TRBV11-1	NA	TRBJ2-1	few	TGTGCCAGCAGCTTAGGACGGCGGTACAATGAGCAGTTCTTC	CASSLGRRYNEQFF
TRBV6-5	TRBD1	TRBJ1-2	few	TGTGCCAGCAGTTACGGTGGGGACAGGGGAAGTGTCTCTGGCTACACCTTC	CASSYGGDRGSVSGYTF
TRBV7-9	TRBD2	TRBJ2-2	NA	TGTGCCAGCAGGAGCGGGACTAGCGGAACGAACACCGGGGAGCTGTTTTTT	CASRSGTSGTNTGELFF
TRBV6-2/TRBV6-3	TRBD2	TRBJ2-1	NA	TGTGCCAGCAGTTACGATCTGACTAGCGGCTACAATGAGCAGTTCTTC	CASSYDLTSGYNEQFF
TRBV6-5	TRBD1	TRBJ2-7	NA	TGTGCCAGCAGTTACCGACAGGGGAACAACGAGCAGTACTTC	CASSYRQGNNEQYF
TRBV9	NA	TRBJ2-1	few	TGTGCCAGCAGCGTAGTATCTAGCTGGCCGAATGAGCAGTTCTTC	CASSVVSSWPNEQFF
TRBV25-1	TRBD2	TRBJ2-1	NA	TGTGCCAGCAGTGAATTGGGGACTAGCGGGAGAAAGGACTACAATGAGCAGTTCTTC	CASSELGTSGRKDYNEQFF
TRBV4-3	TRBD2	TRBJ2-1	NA	TGCGCCAGCAGCCAAGACCCCCCAGCGGGAGGTCTCTACAATGAGCAGTTCTTC	CASSQDPPAGGLYNEQFF
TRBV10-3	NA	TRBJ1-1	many	TGTGCCATCAGTGAACAGGAACTAGAGACTTTCTTT	CAISEQELETFF
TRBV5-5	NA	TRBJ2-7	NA	TGTGCCAGCAGCTTGAGTACCCACGAGCAGTACTTC	CASSLSTHEQYF
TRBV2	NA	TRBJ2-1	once	TGTGCCAGCAGTGTTCGCGGGGGCATTTACAATGAGCAGTTCTTC	CASSVRGGIYNEQFF
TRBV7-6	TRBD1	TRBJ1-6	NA	TGTGCCAGCAGCCGACAGGGGTCTAGTTCACCCCTCCACTTT	CASSRQGSSSPLHF
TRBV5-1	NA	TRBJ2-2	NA	TGCGCCAGCAGCTCTCCCCCGAGGGCACCCGGCTCGAACACCGGGGAGCTGTTTTTT	CASSSPPRAPGSNTGELFF
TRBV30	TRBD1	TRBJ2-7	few	TGTGCCTGGAGTCCCGGGACAGGGTTATACGAGCAGTACTTC	CAWSPGTGLYEQYF
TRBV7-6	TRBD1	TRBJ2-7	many	TGTGCCAGCAGCTTAGCTTCGACAGGGCAAACCTACGAGCAGTACTTC	CASSLASTGQTYEQYF
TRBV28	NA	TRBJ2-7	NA	TGTGCCAGCAGTTTCTTACAGGGAGGCTTGGATGACTACGAGCAGTACTTC	CASSFLQGGLDDYEQYF
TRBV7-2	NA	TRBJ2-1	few	TGTGCCAGCAGCTCGGGACTTGGCTCCTACAATGAGCAGTTCTTC	CASSSGLGSYNEQFF
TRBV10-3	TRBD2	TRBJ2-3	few	TGTGCCATCAGCAGACTAGCGGGGGCGACAGATACGCAGTATTTT	CAISRLAGATDTQYF
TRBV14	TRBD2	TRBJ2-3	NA	TGTGCCAGCAGCCAAGATGGCGGGAGTTACACAGATACGCAGTATTTT	CASSQDGGSYTDTQYF
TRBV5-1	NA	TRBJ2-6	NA	TGCGCCAGCAGCCTCGAAGGATTCTCTGGGGCCAACGTCCTGACTTTC	CASSLEGFSGANVLTF
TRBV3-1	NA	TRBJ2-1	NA	TGTGCCAGCAGCCAAATGTCCAACCGGATAATCAAACAGTTCTTC	CASSQMSNRIIKQFF
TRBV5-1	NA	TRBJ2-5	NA	TGCGCCAGCAGCTTGCAAGCACTCCGGGACGGACAAGAGACCCAGTACTTC	CASSLQALRDGQETQYF
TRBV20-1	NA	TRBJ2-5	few	TGCAGTGCTGGTGTTGAGACCCAGTACTTC	CSAGVETQYF
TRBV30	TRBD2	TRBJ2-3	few	TGTGCCTGGAGTGTTCCAGCGGGAGGAGATACGCAGTATTTT	CAWSVPAGGDTQYF
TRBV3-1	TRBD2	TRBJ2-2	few	TGTGCCAGCAGCCTCGTGACTAGCGACGCGAACACCGGGGAGCTGTTTTTT	CASSLVTSDANTGELFF
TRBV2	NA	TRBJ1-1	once	TGTGCCAGCATCCTGGACCGGGACACTGAAGCTTTCTTT	CASILDRDTEAFF
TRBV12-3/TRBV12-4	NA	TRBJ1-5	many	TGTGCCAGCAGTTTGTGGTCGAAGCCCCAGCATTTT	CASSLWSKPQHF
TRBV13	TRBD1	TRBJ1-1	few	TGTGCCAGCAGCTCACTACCGGGACAGGGGAGGACTGAAGCTTTCTTT	CASSSLPGQGRTEAFF
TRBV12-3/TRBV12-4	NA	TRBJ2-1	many	TGTGCCAGCAGTCCCTGGGTCGACGAATACAATGAGCAGTTCTTC	CASSPWVDEYNEQFF
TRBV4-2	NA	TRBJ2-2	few	TGTGCCAGCAGCGCCCAACTCACAAGGAACACCGGGGAGCTGTTTTTT	CASSAQLTRNTGELFF
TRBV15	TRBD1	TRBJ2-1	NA	TGTGCCACCAGCAGAGCCCGACAGGGCACTTACAATGAGCAGTTCTTC	CATSRARQGTYNEQFF
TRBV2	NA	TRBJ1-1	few	TGTGCCAGCAGTGGACGGCGGACGAACACTGAAGCTTTCTTT	CASSGRRTNTEAFF
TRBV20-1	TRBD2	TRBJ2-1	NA	TGCAGTGCTAAGTCTAGCGGGAGGTCCGAGCAGTTCTTC	CSAKSSGRSEQFF
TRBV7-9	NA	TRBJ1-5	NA	TGTGCCAGCAGCTTAAAGGGTGGAGGGCAGCCCCAGCATTTT	CASSLKGGGQPQHF
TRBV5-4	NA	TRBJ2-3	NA	TGTGCCAGCAGCTTCGCGGGACTCAACACAGATACGCAGTATTTT	CASSFAGLNTDTQYF
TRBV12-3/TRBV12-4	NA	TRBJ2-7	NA	TGTGCCAGCAGTGAGACAAACTCCTACGAGCAGTACTTC	CASSETNSYEQYF
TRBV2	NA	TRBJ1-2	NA	TGTGCCAGCAGTGAGCAACAGAACTATGGCTACACCTTC	CASSEQQNYGYTF
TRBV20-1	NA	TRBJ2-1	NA	TGCAGTGCCCCGGGGAGTCCAGATCCCGATGAGCAGTTCTTC	CSAPGSPDPDEQFF
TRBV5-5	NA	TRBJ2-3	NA	TGTGCCAGCAGCTTAATATCAGGGAGCCCAGATACGCAGTATTTT	CASSLISGSPDTQYF
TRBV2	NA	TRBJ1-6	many	TGTGCCAGCAGTGACCGGAGCTCCTATAATTCACCCCTCCACTTT	CASSDRSSYNSPLHF
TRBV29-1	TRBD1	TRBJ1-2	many	TGCAGCGTTGCAAGGGGACAGGGGGGCATTTATGGCTACACCTTC	CSVARGQGGIYGYTF
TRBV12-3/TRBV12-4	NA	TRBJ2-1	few	TGTGCCAGCAGGACCTGGACGGGCGGAGAGGGAAATGAGCAGTTCTTC	CASRTWTGGEGNEQFF
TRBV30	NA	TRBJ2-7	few	TGTGCCTGGAGCAGAGGACAGTCCTACGAGCAGTACTTC	CAWSRGQSYEQYF
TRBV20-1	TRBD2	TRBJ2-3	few	TGCAGTACGGGATTAGCGGGGGGGCAAGATACGCAGTATTTT	CSTGLAGGQDTQYF
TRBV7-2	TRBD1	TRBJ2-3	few	TGTGCCAGCAGCTTAGATTCAGGGGGATGGAATACGCAGTATTTT	CASSLDSGGWNTQYF
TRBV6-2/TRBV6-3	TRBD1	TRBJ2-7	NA	TGTGCCAGCAGAAGATCCGGGACAGGAGAGCAGTACTTC	CASRRSGTGEQYF
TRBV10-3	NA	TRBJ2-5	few	TGTGCCATCAGCTCAGGGCGCCAAGAGACCCAGTACTTC	CAISSGRQETQYF
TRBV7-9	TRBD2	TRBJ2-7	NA	TGTGCCAGCAGCCGGCTAGCGGGAGCCTCTGAAGAGCAGTACTTC	CASSRLAGASEEQYF
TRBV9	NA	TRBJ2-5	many	TGTGCCAGCAGCGTAAGTTCTGGGGGAGAGACCCAGTACTTC	CASSVSSGGETQYF
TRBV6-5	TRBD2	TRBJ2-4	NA	TGTGCCAGCAGTTACTCCCCATCAGGGCGGGAGGTCAACATTCAGTACTTC	CASSYSPSGREVNIQYF